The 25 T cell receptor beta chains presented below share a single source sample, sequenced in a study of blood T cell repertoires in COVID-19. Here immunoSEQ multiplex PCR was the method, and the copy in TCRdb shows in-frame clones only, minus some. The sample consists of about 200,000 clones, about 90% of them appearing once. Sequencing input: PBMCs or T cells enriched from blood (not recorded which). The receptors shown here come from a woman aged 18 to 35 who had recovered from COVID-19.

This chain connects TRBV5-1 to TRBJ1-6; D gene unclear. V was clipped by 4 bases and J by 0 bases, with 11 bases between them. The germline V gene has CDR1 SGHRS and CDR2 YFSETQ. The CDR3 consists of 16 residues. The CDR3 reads CASSPRGSSYNSPLHF. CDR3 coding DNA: TGCGCCAGCAGCCCCCGCGGAAGCTCCTATAATTCACCCCTCCACTTT.

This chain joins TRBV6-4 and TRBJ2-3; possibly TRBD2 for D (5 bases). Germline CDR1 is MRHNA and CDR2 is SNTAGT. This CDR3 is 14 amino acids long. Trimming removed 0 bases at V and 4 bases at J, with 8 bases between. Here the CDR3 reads CASSDSVGADTQYF. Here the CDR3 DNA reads TGTGCCAGCAGTGACTCGGTCGGGGCAGATACGCAGTATTTT.

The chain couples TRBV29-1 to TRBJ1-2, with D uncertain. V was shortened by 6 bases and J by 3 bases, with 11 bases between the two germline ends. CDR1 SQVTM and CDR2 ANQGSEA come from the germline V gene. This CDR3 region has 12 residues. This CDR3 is CSVADGDYGYTF. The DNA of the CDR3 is TGCAGCGTAGCTGACGGGGACTATGGCTACACCTTC.

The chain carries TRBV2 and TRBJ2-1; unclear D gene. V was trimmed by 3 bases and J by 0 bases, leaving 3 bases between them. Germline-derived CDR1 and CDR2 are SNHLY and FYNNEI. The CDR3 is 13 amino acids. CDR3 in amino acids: CASSDFSYNEQFF. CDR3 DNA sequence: TGTGCCAGCAGTGACTTCTCCTACAATGAGCAGTTCTTC.

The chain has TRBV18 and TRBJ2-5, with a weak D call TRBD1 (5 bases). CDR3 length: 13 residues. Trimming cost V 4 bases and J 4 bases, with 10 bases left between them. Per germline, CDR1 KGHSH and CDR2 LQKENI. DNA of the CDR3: TGTGCCAGCTCACGGGGCCCCGGAGAGACCCAGTACTTC. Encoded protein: CASSRGPGETQYF.

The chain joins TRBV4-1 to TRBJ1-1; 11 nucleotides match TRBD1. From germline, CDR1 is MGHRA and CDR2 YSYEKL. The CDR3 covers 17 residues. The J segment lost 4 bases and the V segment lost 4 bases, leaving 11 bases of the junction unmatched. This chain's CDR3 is CASSRWTGGGLGTEAFF. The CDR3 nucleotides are TGCGCCAGCAGCCGATGGACAGGGGGCGGCTTGGGCACTGAAGCTTTCTTT.

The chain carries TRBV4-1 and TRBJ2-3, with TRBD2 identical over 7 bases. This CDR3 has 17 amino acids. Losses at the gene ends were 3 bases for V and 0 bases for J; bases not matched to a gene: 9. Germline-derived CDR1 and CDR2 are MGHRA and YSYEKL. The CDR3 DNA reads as TGCGCCAGCAGCCAGGGGGACGGGGGGTTGAGCACAGATACGCAGTATTTT. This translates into CASSQGDGGLSTDTQYF.

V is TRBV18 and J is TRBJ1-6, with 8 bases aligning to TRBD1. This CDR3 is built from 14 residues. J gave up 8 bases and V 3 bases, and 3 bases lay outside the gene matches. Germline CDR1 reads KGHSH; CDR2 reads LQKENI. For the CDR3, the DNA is TGTGCCAGCTCACCGACAGGGGCTGATTCACCCCTCCACTTT. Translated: CASSPTGADSPLHF.

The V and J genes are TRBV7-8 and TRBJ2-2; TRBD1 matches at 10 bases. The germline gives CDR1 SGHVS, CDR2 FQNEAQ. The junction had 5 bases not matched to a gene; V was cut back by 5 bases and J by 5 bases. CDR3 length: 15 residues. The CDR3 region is CASSRGTGATGELFF. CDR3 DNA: TGTGCCAGCAGCCGCGGGACAGGGGCAACCGGGGAGCTGTTTTTT.

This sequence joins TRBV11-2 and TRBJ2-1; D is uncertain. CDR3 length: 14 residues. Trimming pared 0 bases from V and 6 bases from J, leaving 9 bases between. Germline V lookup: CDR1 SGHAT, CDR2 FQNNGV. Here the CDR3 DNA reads TGTGCCAGCAGCTTAGATCCTGGCAGCAATGAGCAGTTCTTC. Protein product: CASSLDPGSNEQFF.

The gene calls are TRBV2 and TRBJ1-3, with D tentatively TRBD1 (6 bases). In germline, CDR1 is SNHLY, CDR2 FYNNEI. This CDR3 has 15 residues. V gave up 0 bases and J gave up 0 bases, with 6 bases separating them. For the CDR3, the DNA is TGTGCCAGCAGTGAAGCCAGGGGCTCTGGAAACACCATATATTTT. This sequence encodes CASSEARGSGNTIYF.

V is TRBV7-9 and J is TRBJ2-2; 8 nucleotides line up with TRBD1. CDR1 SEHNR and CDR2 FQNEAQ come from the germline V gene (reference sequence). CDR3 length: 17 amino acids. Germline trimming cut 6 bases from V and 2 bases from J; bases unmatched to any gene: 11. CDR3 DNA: TGTGCCAGCAGGCCAATCGACAGGGGCGACAACACCGGGGAGCTGTTTTTT. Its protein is CASRPIDRGDNTGELFF.

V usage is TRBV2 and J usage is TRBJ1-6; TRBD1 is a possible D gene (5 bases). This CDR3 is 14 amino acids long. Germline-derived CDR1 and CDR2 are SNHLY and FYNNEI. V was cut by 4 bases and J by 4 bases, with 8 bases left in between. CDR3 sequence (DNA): TGTGCCAGCAGTGGACAGACTTATAATTCACCCCTCCACTTT. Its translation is CASSGQTYNSPLHF.

CDR3 sequence reads: CASSSFDLNTEAFF. The CDR3, as DNA: TGTGCCAGCAGCTCCTTTGACTTGAACACTGAAGCTTTCTTT. The V call is TRBV9, the J call TRBJ1-1; no clear D gene. The V and J ends lost 4 bases and 0 bases respectively, with 10 bases between them. The CDR3 consists of 14 residues. Germline V gene data show CDR1 as SGDLS and CDR2 as YYNGEE.

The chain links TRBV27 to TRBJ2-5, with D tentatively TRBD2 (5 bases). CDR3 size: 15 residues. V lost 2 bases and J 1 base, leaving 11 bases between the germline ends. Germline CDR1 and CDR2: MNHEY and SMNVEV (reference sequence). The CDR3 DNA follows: TGTGCCAGCAGTTTAATGAGTGCGGGCCAAGAGACCCAGTACTTC. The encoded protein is CASSLMSAGQETQYF.

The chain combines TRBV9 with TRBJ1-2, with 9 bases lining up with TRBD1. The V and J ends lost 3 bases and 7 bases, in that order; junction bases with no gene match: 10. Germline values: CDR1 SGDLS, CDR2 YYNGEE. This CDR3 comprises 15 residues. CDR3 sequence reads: CASSEPGQGSGGYTF. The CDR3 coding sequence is TGTGCCAGCAGCGAACCGGGACAGGGATCGGGTGGCTACACCTTC.

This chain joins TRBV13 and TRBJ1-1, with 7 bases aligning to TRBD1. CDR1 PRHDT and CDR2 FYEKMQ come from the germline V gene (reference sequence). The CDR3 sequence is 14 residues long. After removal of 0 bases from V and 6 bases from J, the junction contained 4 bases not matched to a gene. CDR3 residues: CASSLGQGKAEAFF. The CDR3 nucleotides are TGTGCCAGCAGCTTAGGACAGGGGAAGGCTGAAGCTTTCTTT.

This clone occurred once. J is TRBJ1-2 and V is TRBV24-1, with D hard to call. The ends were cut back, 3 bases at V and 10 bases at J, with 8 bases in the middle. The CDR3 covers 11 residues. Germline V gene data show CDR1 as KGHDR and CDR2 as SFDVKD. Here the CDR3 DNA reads TGTGCCACCAGTGATGCACAGCTCTACACCTTC. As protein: CATSDAQLYTF.

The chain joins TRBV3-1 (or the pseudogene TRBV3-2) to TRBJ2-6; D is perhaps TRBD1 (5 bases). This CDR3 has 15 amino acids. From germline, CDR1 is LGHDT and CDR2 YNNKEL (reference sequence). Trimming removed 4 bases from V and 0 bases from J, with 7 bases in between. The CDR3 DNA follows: TGTGCCAGCAGCCCAGGGAACTCTGGGGCCAACGTCCTGACTTTC. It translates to CASSPGNSGANVLTF.

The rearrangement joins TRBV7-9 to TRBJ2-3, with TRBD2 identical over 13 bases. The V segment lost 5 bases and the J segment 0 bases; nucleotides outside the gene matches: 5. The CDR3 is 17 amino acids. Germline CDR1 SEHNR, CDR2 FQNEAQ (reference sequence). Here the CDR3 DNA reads TGTGCCAGCAGCGCTCGGACTAGCGGGGGAAGCACAGATACGCAGTATTTT. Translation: CASSARTSGGSTDTQYF.

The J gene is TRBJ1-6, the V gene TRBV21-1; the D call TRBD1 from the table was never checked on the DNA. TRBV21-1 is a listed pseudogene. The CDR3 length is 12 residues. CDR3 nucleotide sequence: TGTGCCAGCCCACAGGGAGATTCACCCCTCCACTTT. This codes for CASPQGDSPLHF.

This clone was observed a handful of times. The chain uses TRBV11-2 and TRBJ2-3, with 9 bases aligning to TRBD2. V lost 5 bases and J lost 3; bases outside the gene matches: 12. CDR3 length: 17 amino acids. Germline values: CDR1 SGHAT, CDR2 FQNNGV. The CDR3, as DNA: TGTGCCAGCAGCCCTAATGGGGCTAGCGGGGCAACAGATACGCAGTATTTT. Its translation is CASSPNGASGATDTQYF.

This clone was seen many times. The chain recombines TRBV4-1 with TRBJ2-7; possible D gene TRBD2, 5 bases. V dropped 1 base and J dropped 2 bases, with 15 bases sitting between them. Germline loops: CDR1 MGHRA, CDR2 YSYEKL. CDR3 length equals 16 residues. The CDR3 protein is CASSQVDSGITYEQYF. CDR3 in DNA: TGCGCCAGCAGCCAAGTGGACTCTGGAATCACCTACGAGCAGTACTTC.

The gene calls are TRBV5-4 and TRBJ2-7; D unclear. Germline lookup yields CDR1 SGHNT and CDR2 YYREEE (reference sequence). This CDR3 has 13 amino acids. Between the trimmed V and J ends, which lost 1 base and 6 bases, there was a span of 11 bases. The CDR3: CASSLFTGSEQYF. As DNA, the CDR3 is TGTGCCAGCAGCTTGTTCACCGGGTCCGAGCAGTACTTC. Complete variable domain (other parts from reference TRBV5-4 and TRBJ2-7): ETGVTQSPTHLIKTRGQQVTLRCSSQSGHNTVSWYQQALGQGPQFIFQYYREEENGRGNFPPRFSGLQFPNYSSELNVNALELDDSALYLCASSLFTGSEQYFGPGTRLTVT.

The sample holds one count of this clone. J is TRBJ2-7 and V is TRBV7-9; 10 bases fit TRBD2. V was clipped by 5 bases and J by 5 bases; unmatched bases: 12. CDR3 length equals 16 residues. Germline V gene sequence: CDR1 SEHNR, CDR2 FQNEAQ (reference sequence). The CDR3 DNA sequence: TGTGCCAGCAGCACCGGGACTAGCGAAGGGAATGACGAGCAGTACTTC. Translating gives CASSTGTSEGNDEQYF.